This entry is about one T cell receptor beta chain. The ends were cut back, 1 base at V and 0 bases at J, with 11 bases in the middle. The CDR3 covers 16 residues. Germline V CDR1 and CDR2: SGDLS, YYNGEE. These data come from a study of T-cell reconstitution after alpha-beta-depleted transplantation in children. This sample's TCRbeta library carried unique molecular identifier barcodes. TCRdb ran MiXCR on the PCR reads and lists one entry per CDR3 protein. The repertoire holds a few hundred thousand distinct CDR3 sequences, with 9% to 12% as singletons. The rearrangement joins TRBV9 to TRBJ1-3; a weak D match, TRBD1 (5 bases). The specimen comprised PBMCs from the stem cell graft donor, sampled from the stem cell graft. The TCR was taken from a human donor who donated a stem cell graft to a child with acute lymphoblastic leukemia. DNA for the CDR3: TGTGCCAGCAGCGTACGGGGCGACAGCTCTGGAAACACCATATATTTT. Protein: CASSVRGDSSGNTIYF.